One T cell receptor (beta chain) is described in this entry. Its antigen is still unknown. RNA amounts of about 0.45 to 1 ug underwent reverse transcription with random hexamers. TCRdb reanalysed the immunoSEQ multiplex PCR reads using MiXCR and keeps one entry per CDR3 protein. The repertoire holds around 79,000 distinct CDR3 sequences, with less than 95% as singletons. The data were taken from a study of CD8 T cells in Susac syndrome. Study-level background: Blood was drawn from patients with Susac syndrome. At that point, they were therapy-naive, on corticosteroids, or on intravenous immunoglobulin alone.

The diagnostic criteria were recently defined, and patients with Susac syndrome met them for definite or probable disease. General observations from the study: By the study's own acknowledgment, its TCR sequencing and HLA analysis included relatively few individuals. Clonal expansion was present among Susac CD8+ cells. This expansion reached its peak in TEMRA cells and in active patients.

CDR3 length: 16 amino acids. The V and J ends lost 5 bases and 0 bases respectively, with 13 bases between them. Germline values: CDR1 MGHDK, CDR2 SYGVNS. This receptor was identified in a human donor with Susac syndrome. Sequencing input: CD8+ T cells from PBMCs. The chain is built from TRBV25-1 and TRBJ1-4; D is uncertain. The CDR3 is CASSPRTEPTNEKLFF. Here the CDR3 DNA reads TGTGCCAGCAGTCCGCGGACGGAGCCAACTAATGAAAAACTGTTTTTT.